This T cell receptor beta chain was sequenced during a study of shared clonotypes between healthy human individuals. Points from the study as a whole: A generally larger estimated richness was seen in naive subsets than in memory subsets.

The test was conducted at deep level. For sorted subsets, 150 to 200 ng DNA per replicate equaled around 30,000 T cell genomes. Clones were sequenced by immunoSEQ multiplex PCR, and TCRdb holds only the in-frame ones, with some missing. The sample has a few million clones, approximately 94% seen once; the top ten hold more than 0.12%. In regard to this clone: Its antigen is unidentified.

The V end was cut by 3 bases, the J end by 6 bases, with 13 bases between. The CDR3 contains 14 residues. In germline, CDR1 is KGHSH, CDR2 LQKENI. The chain recombines TRBV18 with TRBJ2-3; D is possibly TRBD1 or TRBD2 (5 bases each). The receptor comes from a man aged 18 to 30 in good health. The sequencing sample was made of naive CD4+ T cells sorted from blood. Subset given: CD45RA+ positively selected. CDR3 nucleotide sequence: TGTGCCAGCTCACCTGAGGGGAGAAGCGATACGCAGTATTTT. Translating gives CASSPEGRSDTQYF.